This is a list of T cell receptor beta chains from one sample in a study of blood T cell repertoires in COVID-19. The protocol was immunoSEQ multiplex PCR, while the TCRdb copy is restricted to in-frame clones and leaves out a portion. The sample has about 89,000 clones, 80% to 95% seen once; the top ten hold 2% to 2.5%. The specimen was peripheral blood. The receptors were gathered from a human donor with active COVID-19. The donor label of this sample is uncertain. The CDR3 runs from the conserved cysteine through the conserved F or W. A D gene is named only where the DNA matches it firmly. Clone size is given for some rows only: seen once, a few or many times, or a class if the clone is expanded.

V gene	D gene	clone size	J gene	CDR3 DNA	CDR3 protein
TRBV19	.	.	TRBJ2-1	TGTGCCAGTAGTATAGATCAGGGGGGCGCCCTCTCCTACAATGAGCAGTTCTTC	CASSIDQGGALSYNEQFF
TRBV24-1	TRBD1	few	TRBJ2-3	TGTGCCACCAGGGACAGGGGCACAGATACGCAGTATTTT	CATRDRGTDTQYF
TRBV28	TRBD2	.	TRBJ2-5	TGTGCCAGCAGTGCCGTGACTAGCGGGTCCTGGGTAGAGACCCAGTACTTC	CASSAVTSGSWVETQYF
TRBV13	TRBD2	.	TRBJ2-3	TGTGCCAGTGAAACTCCGGGACTAGCGGGGAGCACAGATACGCAGTATTTT	CASETPGLAGSTDTQYF
TRBV6-5	.	.	TRBJ1-4	TGTGCCAGCAGTTACTCGAGTAGCGAAAAACTGTTTTTT	CASSYSSSEKLFF
TRBV19	.	.	TRBJ2-2	TGTGCCAGCTCCAACCCACAAGGCGGATACACCGGGGAGCTGTTTTTT	CASSNPQGGYTGELFF
TRBV28	.	.	TRBJ2-3	TGTGCCAGCAGGGCAGGGCCATGGGATACGCAGTATTTT	CASRAGPWDTQYF
TRBV7-2	TRBD2	.	TRBJ2-1	TGTGCCAGCAGCTTATTCCGGGGGGGCCGGAATGAGCAGTTCTTC	CASSLFRGGRNEQFF
TRBV7-8	TRBD1	.	TRBJ1-1	TGTGCCAGCAGCTCAATAAGTCCCGGGACAGGGGGATCCACTGAAGCTTTCTTT	CASSSISPGTGGSTEAFF
TRBV9	TRBD2	once	TRBJ2-7	TGTGCCAGCAGCGCCGAAGGACTAGCGGGCTACGAGCAGTACTTC	CASSAEGLAGYEQYF
TRBV6-5	.	once	TRBJ2-7	TGTGCCAGCAATCGGGGTGACGAGCAGTACTTC	CASNRGDEQYF
TRBV18	.	.	TRBJ1-1	TGTGCCAGCTCACGCAAGTCGACAGAGAACACTGAAGCTTTCTTT	CASSRKSTENTEAFF
TRBV5-1	TRBD2	.	TRBJ2-7	TGCGCCAGCAGCTTGAGCGGGGTGACCTACGAGCAGTACTTC	CASSLSGVTYEQYF
TRBV7-3	.	.	TRBJ2-1	TGTGCCAGCAGCTTAAGATCGGGTACGAATGAGCAGTTCTTC	CASSLRSGTNEQFF
TRBV7-7	TRBD1	.	TRBJ1-4	TGTGCCAGCAGCTTACGACAGGGAGCTAATGAAAAACTGTTTTTT	CASSLRQGANEKLFF
TRBV5-1	TRBD1	once	TRBJ2-2	TGCGCCAGCAGCTTGGTTGAGTGGAAGGGACAGGGAAAAGCCGGGGAGCTGTTTTTT	CASSLVEWKGQGKAGELFF
TRBV6-5	TRBD2	.	TRBJ2-7	TGTGCCAGCAGTAACTCAGCGGGGGGGTTCTACGAGCAGTACTTC	CASSNSAGGFYEQYF
TRBV7-9	.	.	TRBJ1-1	TGTGCCAGCAGCTCAGGAACTGAAGCTTTCTTT	CASSSGTEAFF
TRBV3-1/TRBV3-2	.	once	TRBJ1-1	TGTGCCAGCAGCCAAGGGCCGACAGGAACGAACACTGAAGCTTTCTTT	CASSQGPTGTNTEAFF
TRBV24-1	TRBD1	.	TRBJ1-2	TGTGCCACCAGTGCCCGAGGCCGGGACAGCTATGGCTACACCTTC	CATSARGRDSYGYTF
TRBV24-1	TRBD1	.	TRBJ1-1	TGTGCCACCCGGGACAGGGGATACACTGAAGCTTTCTTT	CATRDRGYTEAFF
TRBV6-5	TRBD1	.	TRBJ2-3	TGTGCCAGCAGTTACGTCGGGGACAGGGGGACAGATACGCAGTATTTT	CASSYVGDRGTDTQYF
TRBV7-6	TRBD1	.	TRBJ1-1	TGTGCCAGTAAAACAGGGGGATCGGGGACTGAAGCTTTCTTT	CASKTGGSGTEAFF
TRBV7-8	TRBD1	.	TRBJ2-5	TGTGCCAGCAGCTTGGGGACAGAAGAGACCCAGTACTTC	CASSLGTEETQYF
TRBV5-1	TRBD1	.	TRBJ1-2	TGCGCCAGCAAAAAACAGGGGGGGGTCGCCTTCAACTATGGCTACACCTTC	CASKKQGGVAFNYGYTF
TRBV4-3	.	.	TRBJ1-2	TGCGCCAGCAGCCAAGGGAGCCACGGGGGCTACACCTTC	CASSQGSHGGYTF
TRBV6-5	TRBD1	.	TRBJ1-2	TGTGCCAGCAGTTACTCTCCGACAGGGCCCTATGGCTACACCTTC	CASSYSPTGPYGYTF
TRBV6-4	.	.	TRBJ2-5	TGTGCCAGCCCAAAGCGGGTGAGACAAGTGCAAGAGACCCAGTACTTC	CASPKRVRQVQETQYF
TRBV5-1	.	.	TRBJ2-3	TGCGCCAGCAGCTTGGCCACTACCGCAGATACGCAGTATTTT	CASSLATTADTQYF
TRBV5-5	.	.	TRBJ2-3	TGTGCCAGCAGCTTGGCCGTGGGGGCTAGCCTCACAGATACGCAGTATTTT	CASSLAVGASLTDTQYF
TRBV28	TRBD2	.	TRBJ2-7	TGTGCCAGCAGTGAAACTAGCGGCCACTCCTACGAGCAGTACTTC	CASSETSGHSYEQYF
TRBV19	.	once	TRBJ1-1	TGTGCCAGTAGTATAGTGCCAGGTTCGTACACTGAAGCTTTCTTT	CASSIVPGSYTEAFF
TRBV11-2	TRBD1	.	TRBJ2-3	TGTGCCAGCAGCGCGGGACAGGGGGTGGTCACAGATACGCAGTATTTT	CASSAGQGVVTDTQYF
TRBV3-1/TRBV3-2	.	.	TRBJ1-1	TGTGCCAGCAGCCTTCCGGGGGGGGACACTGAAGCTTTCTTT	CASSLPGGDTEAFF
TRBV4-1	TRBD1	.	TRBJ1-5	TGCGCCAGCAGCCCTCTCGGGACAGGGGTCAGCAATCAGCCCCAGCATTTT	CASSPLGTGVSNQPQHF
TRBV10-1	TRBD2	.	TRBJ2-1	TGCGCCAGCAGTGAGGAGCGGGGGGGCTACAATGAGCAGTTCTTC	CASSEERGGYNEQFF
TRBV6-1	.	.	TRBJ2-7	TGTGCCAGCAGTGAACAGGGTAACTACGAGCAGTACTTC	CASSEQGNYEQYF
TRBV11-2	.	.	TRBJ1-1	TGTGCCAGCAGCCCCCGGGACACTACATTTCAGGGGGAAGCTTTCTTT	CASSPRDTTFQGEAFF
TRBV6-5	.	.	TRBJ1-3	TGTGCCAGCTCTTCAGACAGGCGAGATGGAAACACCATATATTTT	CASSSDRRDGNTIYF
TRBV2	TRBD1	.	TRBJ2-3	TGTGCCAGCAGGCCCTTTGACAGGGAGACAGATACGCAGTATTTT	CASRPFDRETDTQYF
TRBV7-3	TRBD2	.	TRBJ2-1	TGTGCCAGCAGCCCTGGGGAGGGAAGCTCCTACAATGAGCAGTTCTTC	CASSPGEGSSYNEQFF
TRBV6-1	.	.	TRBJ1-6	TGTGCCAGCAGTGCGTCTCCGCGGGAGGGGGGTTCACCCCTCCACTTT	CASSASPREGGSPLHF
TRBV18	.	.	TRBJ1-2	TGTGCCAGCTCCCCCGGACTGATTTTAAACTATGGCTACACCTTC	CASSPGLILNYGYTF
TRBV3-1/TRBV3-2	.	.	TRBJ1-1	TGTGCCAGCAGCCAAGGGCAGGCCACTGAAGCTTTCTTT	CASSQGQATEAFF
TRBV2	.	.	TRBJ2-7	TGTGCCAGCAAGGCAGGCGACACCTACGAGCAGTACTTC	CASKAGDTYEQYF
TRBV4-1	.	.	TRBJ2-7	TGCGCCAGCAGCCAAGATATCAGGAACGAGCAGTACTTC	CASSQDIRNEQYF
TRBV6-1	.	.	TRBJ2-5	TGTGCCAGCAGTGAATCTAAGACCCAGTACTTC	CASSESKTQYF
TRBV7-2	TRBD1	.	TRBJ2-2	TGTGCCAGCAGCCCTGGGGACAGGGGCGGCACCGGGGAGCTGTTTTTT	CASSPGDRGGTGELFF
TRBV6-5	TRBD1	.	TRBJ2-7	TGTGCCAGCAGCCGACAGGGGGCCATCCTCGAGCAGTACTTC	CASSRQGAILEQYF
TRBV5-1	TRBD2	.	TRBJ2-3	TGCGCCAGCGAGACTAGCGGGGGGCAGGATACGCAGTATTTT	CASETSGGQDTQYF
TRBV5-1	.	.	TRBJ2-3	TGCGCCAGCAGGTTTAGGGGTAGCACAGATACGCAGTATTTT	CASRFRGSTDTQYF
TRBV7-2	.	.	TRBJ1-2	TGTGCCAGCAGCTCGGACAGAGGTATGGAGGACACCTTC	CASSSDRGMEDTF
TRBV3-1/TRBV3-2	.	.	TRBJ2-4	TGTGCCAGCAGCCAAGTTAGGCGAGAGGGCTTAGCCAAAAACATTCAGTACTTC	CASSQVRREGLAKNIQYF